This note documents a single TCR beta chain sequence. Its antigen remains unknown. Repertoires were generated with immunoSEQ multiplex PCR, while TCRdb's copy carries only in-frame clones and drops some. The table has 60,000 or so clones, 84% seen once. This entry is derived from a study of OX40 agonist ivuxolimab in advanced cancers. At the level of the study: The drug used for patients, ivuxolimab, was an agonistic anti-OX40 (CD134) antibody. Those treated in dose escalation had hepatocellular carcinoma, melanoma, renal cell cancer or head and neck cancer. Points from the study as a whole: Expanded clones were, on average, more numerous in CD8+ T cells than in CD4+.

The CDR3 totals 14 residues. Trimming took off 6 bases at V and 4 bases at J, with 14 bases between the two ends. CDR1 and CDR2 (germline): SGHVS, FQNEAQ. Sequencing used CD4+ or CD8+ T cells sorted from blood, obtained in a trial of the OX40 agonist ivuxolimab. This chain links TRBV7-8 with TRBJ2-3; the D gene is possibly TRBD1 (6 bases). This sequence was found in an adult with an advanced solid tumor such as melanoma, head and neck, liver or kidney cancer. CDR3 amino acids: CASSTGISPDTQYF. In nucleotides, the CDR3 is TGTGCCAGCAGTACAGGGATCTCCCCAGATACGCAGTATTTT.